Following are 20 T cell receptor beta chains from one sample sequenced in a study of blood T cell repertoires in COVID-19 (TCRdb year 2020). The library was generated by the immunoSEQ multiplex PCR assay. Imported from immuneACCESS, the table was reduced by TCRdb to in-frame sequences with V and J called. These copies leave out some clones; in studies compared against another copy, an unresolved V gene accounts for under half, and the cause of the remainder is not known. The sample has roughly 160,000 clones on record, more than 65% of them singletons. The biggest ten clones account for approximately 11% of the sample. Sequencing input: PBMCs or T cells enriched from blood (not recorded which). These receptors all come from a man aged 45-65 years who had recovered from COVID-19.

The chain has TRBV5-1 and TRBJ1-2, with 8 bases that match TRBD1. The CDR3 is made up of 18 amino acids. V lost 9 bases and J lost 0; bases outside the gene matches: 19. Germline CDR1 is SGHRS and CDR2 is YFSETQ. The CDR3 here is CATPGKSPGQGTNYGYTF. The CDR3, as DNA: TGCGCCACCCCGGGCAAGTCGCCCGGACAGGGCACTAACTATGGCTACACCTTC.

This chain joins TRBV14 and TRBJ1-6, with 9 bases that match TRBD1. Trimming at V came to 4 bases and at J to 2 bases, leaving 6 bases not matched to a gene. Germline CDR1 reads SGHDN; CDR2 reads FVKESK. There are 17 residues in the CDR3. Written as DNA, the CDR3 is TGTGCCAGCAGCCCACCGGGACAGGGACCCTATAATTCACCCCTCCACTTT. Translation: CASSPPGQGPYNSPLHF.

This clone came up many times. The chain links TRBV20-1 to TRBJ1-2, with D hard to call. V lost 5 bases to trimming and J lost 6 bases, with 10 bases between them. The germline V gene encodes CDR1 DFQATT and CDR2 SNEGSKA (reference sequence). This CDR3 is 11 amino acids long. CDR3 DNA: TGCAGTGCTTACAGTTTGCATGGCTACACCTTC. Residues: CSAYSLHGYTF.

This clone appeared many times. The chain carries TRBV6-5 and TRBJ1-4, with D perhaps matching TRBD1 (5 bases). The CDR3 is 14 residues long. With 5 bases removed from V and 2 bases from J, the gap between germline ends came to 9 bases. The germline CDR1 and CDR2 sequences are MNHEY and SVGAGI. The CDR3: CASSHRKTNEKLFF. The DNA of the CDR3 is TGTGCCAGCAGTCACAGGAAGACTAATGAAAAACTGTTTTTT.

This clone occurred a few times. This chain uses TRBV19 with TRBJ1-2; possibly TRBD1 for D (5 bases). CDR1 LNHDA and CDR2 SQIVND come from the germline V gene (reference sequence). This CDR3 comprises 10 residues. Between the trimmed V and J ends, which lost 8 bases and 7 bases, there was a span of 8 bases. The CDR3, as DNA: TGTGCCAGTGGGGGACTTGGCTACACCTTC. As protein: CASGGLGYTF. Using reference TRBV19 and TRBJ1-2 for the parts outside the CDR3, the full variable domain is DGGITQSPKYLFRKEGQNVTLSCEQNLNHDAMYWYRQDPGQGLRLIYYSQIVNDFQKGDIAEGYSVSREKKESFPLTVTSAQKNPTAFYLCASGGLGYTFGSGTRLTVV.

This rearrangement joins TRBV12-3 or TRBV12-4 to TRBJ1-2; D uncertain. The CDR3 is made up of 13 amino acids. The V end was cut by 3 bases, the J end by 1 base, with 6 bases between. The CDR3 here is CASSFTLNYGYTF. CDR3 sequence (DNA): TGTGCCAGCAGTTTTACTCTTAACTATGGCTACACCTTC.

The rearrangement joins TRBV7-8 to TRBJ1-2; 8 positions match TRBD1. Germline assignment: CDR1 SGHVS and CDR2 FQNEAQ. There are 13 residues in the CDR3. V shed 4 bases and J 8 bases; nucleotides not matched to a gene: 6. In DNA, the CDR3 is TGTGCCAGCAGCTCCCCATCAGGGGGCGGCTACACCTTC. Encoded protein: CASSSPSGGGYTF. Combining the CDR3 with reference TRBV7-8 and TRBJ1-2 gives the whole variable domain GAGVSQSPRYKVAKRGQDVALRCDPISGHVSLFWYQQALGQGPEFLTYFQNEAQLDKSGLPSDRFFAERPEGSVSTLKIQRTQQEDSAVYLCASSSPSGGGYTFGSGTRLTVV.

This clone was counted between two and nine times. The rearrangement uses TRBV6-5 and TRBJ2-2, with D unclear. V was shortened by 6 bases and J by 6 bases, with 8 bases between the two germline ends. This CDR3 region has 12 residues. Germline CDR1 is MNHEY and CDR2 is SVGAGI. The CDR3 is CASRPISGELFF. DNA for the CDR3: TGTGCCAGCAGACCTATTTCCGGGGAGCTGTTTTTT.

V usage is TRBV18 and J usage is TRBJ2-1; perhaps TRBD1 as D (5 bases). Germline loops: CDR1 KGHSH, CDR2 LQKENI. V gave up 4 bases and J gave up 6 bases, with 10 bases separating them. The length of the CDR3 is 13 residues. CDR3 sequence reads: CASSHSGFNEQFF. The CDR3 DNA sequence: TGTGCCAGCTCACATTCAGGGTTCAATGAGCAGTTCTTC.

The rearrangement links TRBV10-3 to TRBJ2-3; TRBD2 agrees at 13 bases. Germline V gene data show CDR1 as ENHRY and CDR2 as SYGVKD. CDR3 size: 17 residues. V lost 2 bases to trimming and J lost 5 bases; unmatched junction nucleotides: 7. In DNA form, the CDR3 reads TGTGCCATCAGTGAGCCTGGACTAGCGGGAGCCAAAGATACGCAGTATTTT. It is translated as CAISEPGLAGAKDTQYF.

This rearrangement joins TRBV6-5 to TRBJ1-3, with D perhaps matching TRBD1 (6 bases). CDR1 MNHEY and CDR2 SVGAGI come from the germline V gene. Trimming took 4 bases from V and 3 from J, leaving 13 bases between them. The CDR3 spans 15 residues. The CDR3 region has the DNA TGTGCCAGCAGTTTACAGGGTTTATATGGAAACACCATATATTTT. Protein sequence: CASSLQGLYGNTIYF.

The chain employs TRBV3-1 (or the pseudogene TRBV3-2) and TRBJ2-3; 12 bases are a match to TRBD2. Losses at the gene ends were 1 base for V and 0 bases for J; bases not matched to a gene: 5. CDR1 is LGHDT and CDR2 is YNNKEL in the germline V gene (reference sequence). This CDR3 has 18 amino acids. The CDR3 protein is CASSQGLAGASSTDTQYF. The DNA of the CDR3 is TGTGCCAGCAGCCAAGGACTAGCGGGGGCGTCTAGCACAGATACGCAGTATTTT.

This clone showed up just once. The V gene is TRBV5-1, the J gene TRBJ1-1; no reliable D call. This CDR3 spans 14 amino acids. V was trimmed by 0 bases and J by 4 bases, leaving 10 bases between them. Germline V CDR1 and CDR2: SGHRS, YFSETQ. The chain's CDR3 is CASSLAVRGTEAFF. The CDR3 DNA reads TGCGCCAGCAGCTTGGCTGTCCGGGGCACTGAAGCTTTCTTT. Complete variable domain (other parts from reference TRBV5-1 and TRBJ1-1): KAGVTQTPRYLIKTRGQQVTLSCSPISGHRSVSWYQQTPGQGLQFLFEYFSETQRNKGNFPGRFSGRQFSNSRSEMNVSTLELGDSALYLCASSLAVRGTEAFFGQGTRLTVV.

The genes are TRBV12-2 and TRBJ1-2; the table's D call, TRBD1, has no DNA check behind it. TRBV12-2 is noted as a pseudogene. The CDR3 is made up of 14 amino acids. The CDR3 region has the DNA TGTGCAAGTCGCCACAAACAGGGGTCCCATGGCTACACCTTC. Protein product: CASRHKQGSHGYTF.

The genes are TRBV18 and TRBJ1-4; D perhaps matches TRBD1 (6 bases). The ends were cut back, 5 bases at V and 5 bases at J, with 9 bases in the middle. Germline V gene sequence: CDR1 KGHSH, CDR2 LQKENI. The CDR3 length is 13 residues. The CDR3 protein is CASSATGNEKLFF. In DNA form, the CDR3 reads TGTGCCAGCTCAGCGACAGGAAATGAAAAACTGTTTTTT.

This clone appeared a few times. The chain uses TRBV7-6 and TRBJ2-2, with TRBD2 as a possible D gene (5 bases). CDR3 length equals 16 residues. Per the germline V gene, CDR1 is SGHVS and CDR2 is FNYEAQ. Trimming pared 5 bases from V and 0 bases from J, leaving 13 bases between. The CDR3: CASSRGYSANTGELFF. As DNA, the CDR3 is TGTGCCAGCAGCCGTGGGTATAGCGCGAACACCGGGGAGCTGTTTTTT.

J is TRBJ2-2 and V is TRBV5-1; D is possibly TRBD2 (6 bases). This CDR3 comprises 15 residues. V was cut by 0 bases and J by 2 bases, with 8 bases left in between. CDR1 is SGHRS and CDR2 is YFSETQ in the germline V gene. CDR3 sequence reads: CASSLGTINTGELFF. CDR3 bases: TGCGCCAGCAGCTTGGGGACTATCAACACCGGGGAGCTGTTTTTT.

This chain joins TRBV29-1 and TRBJ2-1, with D perhaps matching TRBD1 (6 bases). Trimming stripped 1 base from V and 3 bases from J, with 19 bases between. Per the germline V gene, CDR1 is SQVTM and CDR2 is ANQGSEA. This CDR3 spans 17 amino acids. CDR3 DNA sequence: TGCAGCGTTGAAGGGTCCCCGAAGGGGGTCAACTACAATGAGCAGTTCTTC. Protein: CSVEGSPKGVNYNEQFF.

This chain uses TRBV6-5 with TRBJ1-6, with D tentatively TRBD1 (5 bases). This CDR3 has 15 amino acids. The germline gives CDR1 MNHEY, CDR2 SVGAGI. The V end lost 2 bases, the J end lost 5 bases, and 10 bases lay between the germline ends. CDR3 in amino acids: CASSYITGNNSPLHF. The CDR3 DNA is TGTGCCAGCAGTTACATAACAGGAAATAATTCACCCCTCCACTTT.

The CDR3: CASSSGLAGGRTDTQYF. The CDR3 nucleotides are TGTGCCAGCAGCTCGGGTCTAGCGGGGGGCCGGACAGATACGCAGTATTTT. The chain couples TRBV7-7 to TRBJ2-3; TRBD2 aligns across 11 bases. The V gene's germline CDR1 is SSHAT and CDR2 FNYEAQ (reference sequence). V trimming: 4 bases; J trimming: 3 bases; junction bases outside the gene matches: 9. This CDR3 has 17 amino acids.